This T cell receptor beta chain was captured by sequencing in a study of vaccination effects on CD4 cells after COVID-19. For the study at large: Post-vaccine specimens arrived a median 72 days past the second dose. The researchers cultured approximately 2.1 million PBMC per well with about 11 IU/ml IL-2 and 9.5 to 10 ug/ml peptides. General study points: Infection-derived and vaccine-derived clones contracted markedly late after vaccination.

The data were produced by immunoSEQ multiplex PCR, yet TCRdb's version contains in-frame clones alone and is incomplete. The sample gives about 47,000 clones, around 70% of which show up once; 5.5% to 8% is in the top ten. The CDR3 has 15 residues. Germline V gives CDR1 SGHNT, CDR2 YYREEE (reference sequence). V dropped 2 bases and J dropped 4 bases, with 12 bases sitting between them. Points on this clone: Its antigen is currently unknown.

At the end of 10 days of culture, CD4+ T cells were isolated. Two-dose BNT162b2 or mRNA-1273 vaccination was given to participants. On both days 3 and 7, half of the culture medium was replaced with IL-2 medium. This receptor was identified in a human donor who received a COVID-19 vaccine. The sequencing here drew on CD4+ T cells from PBMCs cultured without peptide, taken after COVID-19 vaccination. The chain couples TRBV5-4 to TRBJ2-2; TRBD1 might be the D (5 bases). CDR3 nucleotides: TGTGCCAGCAGCTTCAAAGGGGCAATCACCGGGGAGCTGTTTTTT. It encodes CASSFKGAITGELFF.